These 27 T cell receptor beta chains came from one sample sequenced in a study of shared clonotypes between healthy human individuals. Assay: immunoSEQ multiplex PCR; the TCRdb copy retains only in-frame clones and omits some. The repertoire consists of about 990,000 clones, with around 78% occurring once and the leading ten covering 0.61%. The sequencing input was memory CD4+ T cells from PBMCs. Subset indicated: CD45RA-negative fraction. These receptors came from a young man in good health. Some clones in this sample may be carry-over from other donors' samples.

The rearrangement uses TRBV28 and TRBJ1-2; D is uncertain. This CDR3 is 15 amino acids long. Trimming pared 1 base from V and 4 bases from J, leaving 13 bases between. Germline CDR1 and CDR2: MDHEN and SYDVKM. CDR3 sequence (DNA): TGTGCCAGCAGTTTATCCTTTGGGAATAGCTATGGCTACACCTTC. This encodes CASSLSFGNSYGYTF.

The gene calls are TRBV27 and TRBJ1-5; D not certain. There are 18 residues in the CDR3. CDR1 and CDR2 from the germline V gene are MNHEY and SMNVEV (reference sequence). Trimming took 3 bases from V and 5 from J, leaving 23 bases between them. Here the CDR3 reads CASSFPVYGLAIDQPQHF. The CDR3 nucleotides are TGTGCCAGCAGTTTTCCCGTATACGGGTTAGCAATTGATCAGCCCCAGCATTTT.

The chain is built from TRBV18 and TRBJ2-1, with 7 bases aligning to TRBD2. This CDR3 has 14 residues. Germline loops: CDR1 KGHSH, CDR2 LQKENI. V shed 3 bases, J shed 10 bases, and the junction held 9 bases outside the gene matches. DNA of the CDR3: TGTGCCAGCTCACCTACGGGAGGAGGTGGCGAGCAGTTCTTC. It is translated as CASSPTGGGGEQFF. Using reference TRBV18 and TRBJ2-1 for the parts outside the CDR3, the full variable domain is NAGVMQNPRHLVRRRGQEARLRCSPMKGHSHVYWYRQLPEEGLKFMVYLQKENIIDESGMPKERFSAEFPKEGPSILRIQQVVRGDSAAYFCASSPTGGGGEQFFGPGTRLTVL.

J is TRBJ1-5 and V is TRBV2; maybe TRBD1 (5 bases). V was clipped by 7 bases and J by 3 bases, with 13 bases between them. CDR1 and CDR2 (germline): SNHLY, FYNNEI. The CDR3 is 14 amino acids. The DNA for the CDR3 is TGTGCCAGCAACGGGCGGGACCCCAATCAGCCCCAGCATTTT. This codes for CASNGRDPNQPQHF.

The genes are TRBV18 and TRBJ1-3; D uncertain. Germline V CDR1 and CDR2: KGHSH, LQKENI. CDR3 length: 13 residues. V lost 0 bases and J 0 bases, leaving 0 bases between the germline ends. CDR3 amino acids: CASSPPSGNTIYF. For the CDR3, the DNA is TGTGCCAGCTCACCACCCTCTGGAAACACCATATATTTT.

As regards this clone: Within the sample, other DNA sequences also encode this same CDR3. The V gene is TRBV11-3, the J gene TRBJ2-1; D not resolved. Per germline, CDR1 SGHNT and CDR2 YENEEA. The germline V and J ends were trimmed by 2 bases and 5 bases, with 7 bases remaining between them. The CDR3 extends over 13 amino acids. The CDR3 protein is CASSLSENNEQFF. Here the CDR3 DNA reads TGTGCCAGCAGCTTATCCGAAAACAATGAGCAGTTCTTC. Using reference TRBV11-3 and TRBJ2-1 for the parts outside the CDR3, the full variable domain is EAGVVQSPRYKIIEKKQPVAFWCNPISGHNTLYWYLQNLGQGPELLIRYENEEAVDDSQLPKDRFSAERLKGVDSTLKIQPAELGDSAVYLCASSLSENNEQFFGPGTRLTVL.

The chain has TRBV29-1 and TRBJ2-2; tentative D call: TRBD2 (5 bases). Germline CDR1 reads SQVTM; CDR2 reads ANQGSEA. V lost 4 bases to trimming and J lost 0 bases, with 15 bases between them. The CDR3 covers 16 residues. The DNA of the CDR3 is TGCAGCGTTGGGGGTGAGCGGACCTCGAACACCGGGGAGCTGTTTTTT. Protein sequence: CSVGGERTSNTGELFF.

The chain recombines TRBV6-6 with TRBJ1-2; maybe TRBD1 (5 bases). The germline gives CDR1 MNHNY, CDR2 SVGAGI (reference sequence). The V end was cut by 2 bases, the J end by 1 base, with 11 bases between. This CDR3 spans 15 amino acids. The CDR3 reads CASSYTLGVNYGYTF. In DNA, the CDR3 is TGTGCCAGCAGTTACACCCTGGGGGTTAACTATGGCTACACCTTC.

Only one count was recorded for this clone. The J gene is TRBJ2-5, the V gene TRBV5-6; 8 bases align to TRBD2. Unmatched junction bases numbered 3, after V lost 0 bases and J lost 5 bases. The CDR3 is 14 amino acids. The germline V gene has CDR1 SGHDT and CDR2 YYEEEE. Written as DNA, the CDR3 is TGTGCCAGCAGCTTGGGTTCTAGCGGGGAGACCCAGTACTTC. Amino acid sequence: CASSLGSSGETQYF.

The gene calls are TRBV4-1 and TRBJ2-7; no clear D. V was shortened by 1 base and J by 4 bases, with 14 bases between the two germline ends. The CDR3 totals 15 residues. From germline, CDR1 is MGHRA and CDR2 YSYEKL. The CDR3 nucleotides read TGCGCCAGCAGCCAAGCATCGCTAACCCAATACGAGCAGTACTTC. This codes for CASSQASLTQYEQYF.

This chain uses TRBV5-1 with TRBJ2-1, with 7 nucleotides matching TRBD1. CDR1 and CDR2 (germline): SGHRS, YFSETQ. J gave up 2 bases and V 4 bases, and 3 bases lay outside the gene matches. This CDR3 is 14 amino acids long. The CDR3 coding sequence is TGCGCCAGCAGCGCCGGGACAGCCTACAATGAGCAGTTCTTC. Protein product: CASSAGTAYNEQFF.

This CDR3 reads CASLRTTGYRGYTF. The DNA for the CDR3 is TGTGCCAGCCTGAGAACGACAGGCTATAGAGGCTACACCTTC. V is TRBV28 and J is TRBJ1-2, with a weak D call TRBD1 (6 bases). The CDR3 contains 14 residues. V shed 8 bases and J shed 8 bases, with 21 bases lying between them. The germline V gene has CDR1 MDHEN and CDR2 SYDVKM.

The CDR3 loop reads CARLHSGIAKNIQYF. DNA of the CDR3: TGCGCCAGATTACACTCGGGGATAGCCAAAAACATTCAGTACTTC. J is TRBJ2-4 and V is TRBV5-1; a possible D gene is TRBD2 (5 bases). This CDR3 comprises 15 residues. V gave up 8 bases and J gave up 0 bases, with 15 bases separating them. The V gene's germline CDR1 is SGHRS and CDR2 YFSETQ.

In this sample, this clone turned up a few times. The rearrangement links TRBV19 to TRBJ2-4; TRBD1 might be the D (6 bases). Germline lookup yields CDR1 LNHDA and CDR2 SQIVND (reference sequence). V was shortened by 6 bases and J by 3 bases, with 18 bases between the two germline ends. The CDR3 is made up of 16 amino acids. In nucleotides, the CDR3 is TGTGCCAGTAGCAGCAGCCGGGACAACCACAAAAACATTCAGTACTTC. Translated: CASSSSRDNHKNIQYF.

This CDR3 is CASSSPRGGANVLTF. The CDR3 DNA reads TGTGCCAGCAGCTCGCCCCGAGGTGGGGCCAACGTCCTGACTTTC. This sequence joins TRBV7-9 and TRBJ2-6; D is unclear. V was trimmed by 4 bases and J by 3 bases, leaving 10 bases between them. Germline CDR1 SEHNR, CDR2 FQNEAQ (reference sequence). The CDR3 has 15 amino acids. The complete variable domain, with remaining parts taken from reference TRBV7-9 and TRBJ2-6, reads DTGVSQNPRHKITKRGQNVTFRCDPISEHNRLYWYRQTLGQGPEFLTYFQNEAQLEKSRLLSDRFSAERPKGSFSTLEIQRTEQGDSAMYLCASSSPRGGANVLTFGAGSRLTVL.

The chain uses TRBV5-1 and TRBJ2-2, with D unclear. Trimming took 4 bases from V and 5 from J, leaving 12 bases between them. The CDR3 totals 14 residues. Germline V gene lookup returns CDR1 SGHRS and CDR2 YFSETQ. As DNA, the CDR3 is TGCGCCAGCAGCAGCATAGTCGGGACCGGGGAGCTGTTTTTT. Translated: CASSSIVGTGELFF.

There are a few counts of this clone. This chain connects TRBV5-1 to TRBJ2-7; D uncertain. The CDR3 is 14 residues long. The V gene's germline CDR1 is SGHRS and CDR2 YFSETQ. Trimming stripped 1 base from V and 5 bases from J, with 13 bases between. The CDR3 DNA reads as TGCGCCAGCAGCTTGTTGAACCCCACGGACGAGCAGTACTTC. This translates into CASSLLNPTDEQYF.

The V gene is TRBV7-8, the J gene TRBJ2-2; perhaps TRBD1 as D (5 bases). V was shortened by 4 bases and J by 8 bases, with 17 bases between the two germline ends. Germline CDR1 and CDR2: SGHVS and FQNEAQ. This CDR3 is 15 amino acids long. The CDR3 DNA reads as TGTGCCAGCAGCTCCGTCGCTATGGGGCAGGGGGAGCTGTTTTTT. Amino acids: CASSSVAMGQGELFF. Supplemented by reference TRBV7-8 and TRBJ2-2, the full variable domain reads GAGVSQSPRYKVAKRGQDVALRCDPISGHVSLFWYQQALGQGPEFLTYFQNEAQLDKSGLPSDRFFAERPEGSVSTLKIQRTQQEDSAVYLCASSSVAMGQGELFFGEGSRLTVL.

This chain links TRBV7-2 with TRBJ1-2; TRBD1 aligns across 8 bases. The CDR3 length is 17 residues. With V trimmed by 2 bases and J by 0 bases, 8 bases remained unmatched. Germline V CDR1 and CDR2: SGHTA, FQGNSA. CDR3: CASSLRAGQGPNYGYTF. CDR3 nucleotide sequence: TGTGCCAGCAGCTTAAGGGCAGGACAGGGTCCTAACTATGGCTACACCTTC.

This clone has just one count. Other DNA sequences in this sample translate to the same CDR3. The J gene is TRBJ1-1, the V gene TRBV29-1; 7 positions match TRBD1. The CDR3 length is 14 residues. Per the germline V gene, CDR1 is SQVTM and CDR2 is ANQGSEA. J was trimmed by 2 bases and V by 4 bases; bases with no gene match: 7. The CDR3 DNA reads TGCAGCGTTGCGGGTACAGGGGTCAACACTGAAGCTTTCTTT. Translation gives CSVAGTGVNTEAFF.

This chain uses TRBV6-1 with TRBJ2-7, with no clear D. Trimming shortened V by 9 bases and J by 4 bases, and 22 bases separated the two germline ends. From germline, CDR1 is MNHNS and CDR2 SASEGT. There are 15 residues in the CDR3. The CDR3 region has the DNA TGTGCCAGTCCTCCGTCGGACGGGTACCGGTACGAGCAGTACTTC. It encodes CASPPSDGYRYEQYF.

In regard to this clone: At the DNA level, this CDR3 is encoded by other sequences in the same sample as well. This sequence joins TRBV29-1 and TRBJ2-5; TRBD2 aligns across 12 bases. CDR3 length: 14 amino acids. Germline V CDR1 and CDR2: SQVTM, ANQGSEA. Trimming took 4 bases from V and 2 from J; bases not matched to a gene: 2. CDR3 region: CSVGGLAGQETQYF. The CDR3 DNA reads TGCAGCGTTGGAGGACTAGCGGGACAAGAGACCCAGTACTTC.

This clone was detected ten times or more. This CDR3 is also generated by other DNA sequences in the sample. The genes are TRBV30 and TRBJ1-1, with D maybe TRBD1 (5 bases). Germline V gene data show CDR1 as GTSNPN and CDR2 as SVGIG (reference sequence). There are 14 residues in the CDR3. V was trimmed by 3 bases and J by 0 bases, leaving 11 bases between them. The CDR3 DNA reads as TGTGCCTGGAGCAGACAGACGATGAACACTGAAGCTTTCTTT. Its protein product is CAWSRQTMNTEAFF.

J is TRBJ2-1 and V is TRBV11-3; D assignment may be TRBD1 or TRBD2 (5 bases each). Trimming shortened V by 1 base and J by 5 bases, and 15 bases separated the two germline ends. In germline, CDR1 is SGHNT, CDR2 YENEEA. This CDR3 is built from 16 residues. The chain's CDR3 is CASSLAAGTANNEQFF. CDR3 coding DNA: TGTGCCAGCAGCTTAGCAGCCGGGACCGCGAACAATGAGCAGTTCTTC.

The chain joins TRBV25-1 to TRBJ2-3, with D unresolved. CDR1 is MGHDK and CDR2 is SYGVNS in the germline V gene. Trimming left V 6 bases short and J 1 base short, with 11 bases between. This CDR3 has 14 residues. CDR3: CASSTSGRTDTQYF. The CDR3 region has the DNA TGTGCCAGCAGCACCTCGGGCCGCACAGATACGCAGTATTTT.

This sequence joins TRBV7-9 and TRBJ2-3; 11 bases align to TRBD2. There are 15 residues in the CDR3. Germline trimming cut 5 bases from V and 4 bases from J; bases unmatched to any gene: 5. The germline V gene has CDR1 SEHNR and CDR2 FQNEAQ (reference sequence). The CDR3 DNA reads TGTGCCAGCAGCACCACTAGCGGGAGCGCAGATACGCAGTATTTT. It specifies CASSTTSGSADTQYF.

The chain carries TRBV9 and TRBJ1-3, with D possibly matching TRBD1 (5 bases). Germline lookup yields CDR1 SGDLS and CDR2 YYNGEE. CDR3 length: 14 amino acids. The ends were cut back, 3 bases at V and 0 bases at J, with 7 bases in the middle. The DNA of the CDR3 is TGTGCCAGCAGCGAACAGGTCTCTGGAAACACCATATATTTT. The encoded protein is CASSEQVSGNTIYF.